The subject of this entry is one T cell receptor (beta chain). Its target is not known. CDR3 size: 14 residues. Germline values: CDR1 MRHNA, CDR2 SNTAGT. V was pared by 4 bases and J by 4 bases, with 10 bases between. Primers included in the PCR were 60 Vbeta and 13 Jbeta primers. Here immunoSEQ multiplex PCR was the method, and the copy in TCRdb shows in-frame clones only, minus some. Here the sample spans about 79,000 clones, under 80% being singletons. This specimen comes from a study of cytomegalovirus exposure and HLA in healthy donors. The study's findings and limits: Judged likely to be a sequencing artifact was a cluster of highly shared sequence variants. It was 150 or so TCR beta chains that were listed as cytomegalovirus-associated.

V gene TRBV6-4 combines with J gene TRBJ2-2, with D possibly matching TRBD1 (5 bases). The sample taken for sequencing was PBMCs. The clonotype comes from a man aged 35 to 55 in good health and CMV-seropositive. CDR3 residues: CASSVDSATGELFF. The DNA for the CDR3 is TGTGCCAGCAGTGTCGACAGCGCCACCGGGGAGCTGTTTTTT.